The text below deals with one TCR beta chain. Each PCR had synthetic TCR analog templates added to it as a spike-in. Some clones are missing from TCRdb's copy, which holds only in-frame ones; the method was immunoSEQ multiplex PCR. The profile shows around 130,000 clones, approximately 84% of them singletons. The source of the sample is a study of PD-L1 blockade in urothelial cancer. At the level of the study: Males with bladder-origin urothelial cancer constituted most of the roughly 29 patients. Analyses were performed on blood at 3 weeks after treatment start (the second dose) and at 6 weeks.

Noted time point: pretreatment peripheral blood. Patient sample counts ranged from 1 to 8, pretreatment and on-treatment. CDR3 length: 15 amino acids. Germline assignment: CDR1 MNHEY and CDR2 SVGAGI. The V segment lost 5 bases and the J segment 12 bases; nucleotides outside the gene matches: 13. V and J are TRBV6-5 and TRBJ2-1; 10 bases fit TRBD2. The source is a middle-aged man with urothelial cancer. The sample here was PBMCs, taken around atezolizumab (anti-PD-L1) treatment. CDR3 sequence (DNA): TGTGCCAGCAGTCGGGCTAGCGGGAGTGGAGAGGTGCAGTTCTTC. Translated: CASSRASGSGEVQFF.